Following are 23 T cell receptor beta chains from one sample sequenced in a study of T cell responses to AZD1222 COVID-19 vaccine. TCRdb keeps only in-frame clones here, not all; method: immunoSEQ multiplex PCR. The sample includes about 35,000 clones, approximately 86% seen only once; the top ten take 5.5% to 7.5%. Sequences were derived from peripheral blood, sampled on day 0 of AZD1222 vaccination. The receptors here all came from an adult in good health.

V and J are TRBV6-2 or TRBV6-3 and TRBJ2-7; possibly TRBD2 for D (6 bases). V lost 5 bases to trimming and J lost 0 bases, with 11 bases between them. Germline lookup yields CDR1 MNHEY and CDR2 SVGEGT. The CDR3 is 14 amino acids. This chain's CDR3 is CASSGTVISYEQYF. Written as DNA, the CDR3 is TGTGCCAGCAGTGGGACTGTGATCTCCTACGAGCAGTACTTC.

The rearrangement links TRBV19 to TRBJ2-7; D call uncertain. Per germline, CDR1 LNHDA and CDR2 SQIVND (reference sequence). With 1 base removed from V and 2 bases from J, the gap between germline ends came to 9 bases. This CDR3 has 14 amino acids. The CDR3 DNA is TGTGCCAGTAGTATAGGGGTGGCGGCCTACGAGCAGTACTTC. The encoded protein is CASSIGVAAYEQYF.

This clone was seen once. The V call is TRBV5-1, the J call TRBJ1-1; TRBD1 might be the D (6 bases). Germline CDR1 reads SGHRS; CDR2 reads YFSETQ. The V gene lost 2 bases and the J gene lost 6 bases, with 11 bases spanning the gap. CDR3 size: 13 residues. The DNA for the CDR3 is TGCGCCAGCAGCTTCGGGGGGCGGGCTGAAGCTTTCTTT. This translates into CASSFGGRAEAFF.

Notes on this clone: The sample contains more than one DNA sequence encoding this CDR3. V usage is TRBV11-2 and J usage is TRBJ2-5; D not resolved. The germline gives CDR1 SGHAT, CDR2 FQNNGV. CDR3 length equals 11 residues. V was trimmed by 2 bases and J by 7 bases, leaving 5 bases between them. Here the CDR3 DNA reads TGTGCCAGCAGCTTATTGGGGACCCAGTACTTC. Translated: CASSLLGTQYF.

The J gene is TRBJ2-3, the V gene TRBV4-1; D is possibly TRBD1 or TRBD2 (5 bases each). The CDR3 is 16 residues long. V lost 0 bases, J lost 3 bases, and 13 bases lay in between. Germline V gene sequence: CDR1 MGHRA, CDR2 YSYEKL. The CDR3 sequence: CASSQDRGSATDTQYF. In nucleotides, the CDR3 is TGCGCCAGCAGCCAAGATAGGGGTAGCGCTACAGATACGCAGTATTTT.

The chain employs TRBV5-1 and TRBJ1-1, with 8 positions matching TRBD1. The CDR3 spans 13 residues. The germline gives CDR1 SGHRS, CDR2 YFSETQ. The trim removed 8 bases at V and 1 base at J, leaving 4 bases unmatched. The CDR3 loop is CASRTGWNTEAFF. As DNA, the CDR3 is TGCGCCAGTCGGACAGGGTGGAACACTGAAGCTTTCTTT. Based on the CDR3 plus reference TRBV5-1 and TRBJ1-1, the full variable domain is KAGVTQTPRYLIKTRGQQVTLSCSPISGHRSVSWYQQTPGQGLQFLFEYFSETQRNKGNFPGRFSGRQFSNSRSEMNVSTLELGDSALYLCASRTGWNTEAFFGQGTRLTVV.

The rearrangement uses TRBV6-8 and TRBJ1-2; 10 bases align to TRBD1. The V gene's germline CDR1 is MNHGY and CDR2 SAAAGT. The CDR3 loop spans 15 amino acids. After removal of 1 base from V and 6 bases from J, the junction contained 5 bases not matched to a gene. DNA for the CDR3: TGTGCCAGCAGTTACTGGACAGGGGGGGAGGATGGCTACACCTTC. It encodes CASSYWTGGEDGYTF.

The genes are TRBV3-1 (or the pseudogene TRBV3-2) and TRBJ2-1; perhaps D is TRBD1 or TRBD2 (5 bases each). CDR1 LGHDT and CDR2 YNNKEL come from the germline V gene (reference sequence). Deletions cut 2 bases from V and 14 bases from J, with 25 bases between. The CDR3 totals 16 residues. This CDR3 is CASSQNPSGAGLDEFF. CDR3 coding DNA: TGTGCCAGCAGCCAAAACCCCTCCGGGGCGGGCCTCGACGAGTTCTTC.

This chain joins TRBV11-2 and TRBJ2-6; 13 positions match TRBD2. V was pared by 6 bases and J by 4 bases, with 6 bases of the junction left unmatched. Germline lookup yields CDR1 SGHAT and CDR2 FQNNGV. The length of the CDR3 is 17 residues. CDR3: CASRLLAGGRGANVLTF. The DNA of the CDR3 is TGTGCCAGCAGATTACTAGCGGGGGGGCGCGGGGCCAACGTCCTGACTTTC.

The chain employs TRBV7-2 and TRBJ2-5, with a possible D match to TRBD1 (6 bases). Germline CDR1 and CDR2: SGHTA and FQGNSA. The CDR3 consists of 15 residues. V dropped 2 bases and J dropped 2 bases, with 12 bases sitting between them. The CDR3 sequence: CASSLLGQTQETQYF. The CDR3 region has the DNA TGTGCCAGCAGCTTATTAGGACAGACTCAAGAGACCCAGTACTTC.

For the CDR3, the DNA is TGCGCCACCAACATGAGGGCCAACCAACAAAATGAGCAGTTCTTC. This codes for CATNMRANQQNEQFF. The J gene is TRBJ2-1, the V gene TRBV10-2; tentative D call: TRBD2 (5 bases). CDR1 is WSHSY and CDR2 is SAAADI in the germline V gene. V lost 10 bases and J lost 7, with 23 bases in between. This CDR3 is built from 15 residues.

This rearrangement joins TRBV7-9 to TRBJ1-1; D unclear. The CDR3 sequence is 10 residues long. CDR1 is SEHNR and CDR2 is FQNEAQ in the germline V gene (reference sequence). Trimming took 5 bases from V and 3 from J, leaving 1 base between them. The CDR3 nucleotides read TGTGCCAGCAGCCACACTGAAGCTTTCTTT. This encodes CASSHTEAFF.

This chain connects TRBV6-5 to TRBJ1-2; possible D gene TRBD1, 6 bases. CDR1 and CDR2 (germline): MNHEY, SVGAGI. The CDR3 sequence is 14 residues long. Trimming removed 6 bases from V and 5 bases from J, with 16 bases in between. CDR3 bases: TGTGCCAGCAGCCCGGCGGGGGGCGGGTATGGCTACACCTTC. It encodes CASSPAGGGYGYTF.

The V and J genes are TRBV5-1 and TRBJ1-1; the match to TRBD1 covers 10 bases. The V gene's germline CDR1 is SGHRS and CDR2 YFSETQ. The CDR3 is made up of 15 amino acids. V lost 5 bases, J lost 1 base, and 5 bases stayed unmatched. CDR3 protein: CASRVRQGANTEAFF. The CDR3 region has the DNA TGCGCCAGCAGGGTCCGACAGGGGGCGAACACTGAAGCTTTCTTT.

The V call is TRBV7-2, the J call TRBJ2-2, with a tentative D call TRBD1 (6 bases). Germline CDR1 SGHTA, CDR2 FQGNSA. This CDR3 spans 14 amino acids. Trimming took 5 bases from V and 8 from J, leaving 15 bases between them. The chain's CDR3 is CASSPWTASGELFF. In DNA form, the CDR3 reads TGTGCCAGCAGCCCTTGGACAGCTAGTGGGGAGCTGTTTTTT.

The chain couples TRBV9 to TRBJ1-2; D uncertain. Germline V gene sequence: CDR1 SGDLS, CDR2 YYNGEE. The CDR3 is made up of 13 amino acids. The germline V and J ends were trimmed by 3 bases and 7 bases, with 13 bases remaining between them. The CDR3 DNA reads TGTGCCAGCAGCGCCGGCACATGGGCTGGCTACACCTTC. Translated: CASSAGTWAGYTF.

Here the CDR3 reads CASSLEGLAGGPGQFF. CDR3 in DNA: TGTGCCAGCAGTTTAGAGGGTCTAGCGGGGGGGCCAGGGCAGTTCTTC. This rearrangement joins TRBV28 to TRBJ2-1; TRBD2 aligns across 12 bases. The germline CDR1 and CDR2 sequences are MDHEN and SYDVKM. This CDR3 contains 16 residues. The J segment lost 12 bases and the V segment lost 2 bases, leaving 11 bases of the junction unmatched.

V is TRBV4-2 and J is TRBJ2-3; a weak D match, TRBD2 (5 bases). V was clipped by 1 base and J by 4 bases, with 6 bases between them. The CDR3 runs 13 residues. The germline CDR1 and CDR2 sequences are LGHNA and YNFKEQ. For the CDR3, the DNA is TGTGCCAGCAGCCAAGGCGGGTCAGATACGCAGTATTTT. Encoded protein: CASSQGGSDTQYF.

The sample holds one count of this clone. The V and J genes are TRBV6-1 and TRBJ1-5; D gene ambiguous. The CDR3 sequence is 14 residues long. Germline V gene data show CDR1 as MNHNS and CDR2 as SASEGT. V lost 0 bases and J 7 bases, leaving 10 bases between the germline ends. CDR3 amino acids: CASSEAQGEQPQHF. In DNA form, the CDR3 reads TGTGCCAGCAGTGAAGCGCAAGGAGAGCAGCCCCAGCATTTT.

The CDR3 nucleotides read TGTGCCACCAGTGATTCCCAAGCGGGGGTGAACACAGATACGCAGTATTTT. It codes for CATSDSQAGVNTDTQYF. The rearrangement uses TRBV24-1 and TRBJ2-3, with TRBD2 matching 8 bases. Germline V gene data show CDR1 as KGHDR and CDR2 as SFDVKD. J lost 2 bases, V lost 2 bases, and 8 bases had no gene match. CDR3 length equals 17 residues.

The chain couples TRBV24-1 to TRBJ2-2; D is uncertain. The V end was cut by 3 bases, the J end by 6 bases, with 10 bases between. This CDR3 has 14 amino acids. The V gene's germline CDR1 is KGHDR and CDR2 SFDVKD. CDR3 coding DNA: TGTGCCACCAGTGATCGGGCCGGATCCGGGGAGCTGTTTTTT. Its protein product is CATSDRAGSGELFF.

This rearrangement joins TRBV6-5 to TRBJ2-1, with D possibly being TRBD1 or TRBD2 (5 bases each). Trimming left V 2 bases short and J 2 bases short, with 7 bases between. CDR3 length equals 14 residues. Germline CDR1 is MNHEY and CDR2 is SVGAGI. CDR3 bases: TGTGCCAGCAGTTACGGGACCACCTACAATGAGCAGTTCTTC. This codes for CASSYGTTYNEQFF.

V usage is TRBV19 and J usage is TRBJ2-2, with D possibly matching TRBD1 (6 bases). V was cut by 4 bases and J by 5 bases, with 11 bases left in between. Germline CDR1 is LNHDA and CDR2 is SQIVND (reference sequence). The CDR3 sequence is 14 residues long. The CDR3 region is CASSTVGTTGELFF. CDR3 in DNA: TGTGCCAGTAGTACAGTGGGGACAACCGGGGAGCTGTTTTTT.